This T cell receptor (beta chain) was sequenced during a study of CD8 T cells in ankylosing spondylitis (dated by TCRdb to 2016 to 2017). At the level of the whole study: To find TCR variants linked to disease, the study profiled T cell receptor beta repertoires in ankylosing spondylitis patients and healthy donors. The full study cohort comprised around 25 ankylosing spondylitis patients and 110 or so healthy donors. Samples of peripheral blood were taken, and for ankylosing spondylitis patients, synovial fluid was collected as well.

Study-wide conclusions, independent of this receptor: Some of the motif variants had been reported before in the synovial fluid and blood of reactive arthritis patients, a finding that suggests common disease-initiation mechanisms. A CD8+ phenotype was shown by the disease-linked clones, which were found at relatively low frequencies in peripheral blood. The disease-linked clones were reported as significantly enriched in matched synovial fluid samples from ankylosing spondylitis patients. A TCR beta motif made up of several highly homologous amino acid variants appeared to be characteristic of blood from ankylosing spondylitis patients.

The germline V gene (reference sequence) provides CDR1 DFQATT and CDR2 SNEGSKA. Trimming takes 0 bases from V and 2 bases from J, and the germline ends sit 11 bases apart. From the cysteine through the phenylalanine, the CDR3 covers 14 amino acids. The entry retains the CDR3 DNA only, 42 bases that are in frame from base 1. Sequencing was performed on an Illumina HiSeq 2500. Quantitative 5'-RACE with molecular barcodes was the method used to prepare the TCR beta libraries. Per the authors' processing: A new computational method based on a probabilistic model of VDJ rearrangement was used to identify disease-linked TCR variants. Starting from the raw public reads, TCRdb applied fastp trimming at Q25, assembled clones with MiXCR and retained in-frame beta chains. CDR3 protein duplicates are merged, each entry listing the most common genes and DNA. These V and J calls originate from TCRdb's pipeline instead of the authors' own analysis. The sample table shows 55,000 or so distinct CDR3 sequences, and 6.5% to 9% are seen once. The ten biggest clones cover about 8.9% of the sample.

In this sample, this clonotype turned up many times. Its antigen target is currently unknown. No qualities accompany the bases; no much larger clone lies one base away. This sequence uses TRBV20-1 and TRBJ2-7, and perhaps TRBD1 as D gene, on 6 matching bases. What was sequenced was blood, either unsorted or a sorted T cell fraction (not recorded which). The sequence was obtained from a female donor with ankylosing spondylitis or in good health (not recorded which). The bases read TGCAGTGCTAGAGACACAGGGATCGCCTACGAGCAGTACTTC. It specifies CSARDTGIAYEQYF.